The entry below gives a single T cell receptor beta chain sequence along with its context. Its antigen is not known. This entry comes from a study of T-cell reconstitution after alpha-beta-depleted transplantation in children. The library targeted TCRbeta and was prepared with unique molecular identifiers. MiXCR, run by TCRdb on the PCR reads, gives a single entry per CDR3 protein. The sample comprises under 750,000 distinct CDR3 sequences, under 25% of which are singletons, and roughly 15% rests with the top ten. Study findings and constraints: Reportedly, only several hundred clones from non-depleted graft cells drove alpha-beta T-cell counts at about two months.

The CDR3 consists of 15 residues. V lost 2 bases, J lost 5 bases, and 15 bases lay in between. The germline CDR1 and CDR2 sequences are SGDLS and YYNGEE. The TCR originated in a boy under three years old who had a stem cell transplant for acute myeloid leukemia, so the T cells may come from the graft donor. The chain joins TRBV9 to TRBJ2-3; maybe TRBD2 (5 bases). The material was PBMCs, mostly from graft donor cells, obtained 360 days after TCRalphabeta/CD19-depleted stem cell transplant. The CDR3 is CASSVPSPSQDTQYF. DNA for the CDR3: TGTGCCAGCAGCGTTCCTAGCCCCTCACAAGATACGCAGTATTTT.